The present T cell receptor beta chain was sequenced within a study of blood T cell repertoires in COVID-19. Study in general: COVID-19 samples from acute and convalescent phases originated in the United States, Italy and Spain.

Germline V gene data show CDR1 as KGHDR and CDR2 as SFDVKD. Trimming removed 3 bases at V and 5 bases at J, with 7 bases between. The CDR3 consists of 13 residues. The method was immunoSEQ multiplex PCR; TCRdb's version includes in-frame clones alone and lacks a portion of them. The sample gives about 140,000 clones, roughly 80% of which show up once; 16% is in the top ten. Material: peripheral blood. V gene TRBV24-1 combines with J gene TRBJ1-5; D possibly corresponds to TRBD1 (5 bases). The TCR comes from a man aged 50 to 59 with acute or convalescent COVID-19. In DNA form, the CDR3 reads TGTGCCACCAGTGATGGGGGGTATCAGCCCCAGCATTTT. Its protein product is CATSDGGYQPQHF.